This entry describes one T cell receptor (beta chain). Its antigen is currently unknown. This entry comes from a study of blood T cells in healthy people across ages. A second PCR of roughly 7 to 11 cycles used a sample-barcoded 5' primer and a J-beta primer mix. TCRdb reprocessed the 5' RACE reads via MiXCR and lists one record per CDR3 protein. Found here are about 750,000 distinct CDR3 sequences, roughly 50% of them singletons; the top ten hold around 40%. V was cut by 5 bases and J by 6 bases, with 19 bases left in between. The CDR3 has 15 amino acids. The germline V gene encodes CDR1 LNHDA and CDR2 SQIVND (reference sequence). Samples had at least 6 million PBMCs isolated from them. Study-wide points: Among long-lived donors, naive CD4+ cells were more numerous and diversity higher than in aged donors.

The specimen was blood. The chain links TRBV19 to TRBJ1-2, with a tentative D call TRBD1 (6 bases). This receptor was taken from a man older than 75 in good health. Here the CDR3 reads CASSPSRDIFDGYTF. CDR3 bases: TGTGCCAGTAGTCCGTCCCGGGACATTTTCGATGGCTACACCTTC.